A single sample gave rise to the 13 T cell receptor beta chains below, sequenced in a study of OX40 agonist ivuxolimab in advanced cancers. Assay used: immunoSEQ multiplex PCR; TCRdb lists only in-frame clones, some missing. The sample records 30,000 to 35,000 clones, roughly 82% being singletons. The sequencing used CD4+ or CD8+ T cells sorted from blood, collected in a trial of the OX40 agonist ivuxolimab. All receptors derive from an adult with an advanced solid tumor such as melanoma, head and neck, liver or kidney cancer.

J is TRBJ2-7 and V is TRBV27; 7 nucleotides align to TRBD2. Looked up from germline, CDR1 is MNHEY and CDR2 is SMNVEV (reference sequence). V lost 5 bases to trimming and J lost 6 bases; unmatched junction nucleotides: 4. The CDR3 sequence is 12 residues long. Written as DNA, the CDR3 is TGTGCCAGCAGTCCCTGGGGGGGCGAGCAGTACTTC. It codes for CASSPWGGEQYF.

Details on this clone: This specimen includes other DNA sequences encoding the same CDR3. The J gene is TRBJ1-1, the V gene TRBV5-6; perhaps TRBD1 as D (5 bases). The ends were cut back, 4 bases at V and 2 bases at J, with 9 bases in the middle. Germline CDR1 and CDR2: SGHDT and YYEEEE. The CDR3 is 13 amino acids. The CDR3 nucleotides are TGTGCCAGCAGCCTGGGGGGTAACACTGAAGCTTTCTTT. Translating it yields CASSLGGNTEAFF.

This clone was observed a handful of times. This rearrangement joins TRBV7-9 to TRBJ2-1; perhaps TRBD2 as D (6 bases). The CDR3 contains 15 residues. V lost 6 bases and J 0 bases, leaving 12 bases between the germline ends. Per the germline V gene, CDR1 is SEHNR and CDR2 is FQNEAQ (reference sequence). CDR3 DNA: TGTGCCAGCAGTCAAATCGGGAGCTCCTACAATGAGCAGTTCTTC. This encodes CASSQIGSSYNEQFF.

This chain joins TRBV9 and TRBJ1-4; a possible D gene is TRBD1 (6 bases). Germline CDR1 and CDR2: SGDLS and YYNGEE. The CDR3 runs 17 residues. V shed 0 bases and J shed 0 bases, with 12 bases lying between them. CDR3 amino acids: CASSVDGGSATNEKLFF. As DNA, the CDR3 is TGTGCCAGCAGCGTAGATGGGGGCTCCGCAACTAATGAAAAACTGTTTTTT.

V and J are TRBV19 and TRBJ2-1; D uncertain. Germline-derived CDR1 and CDR2 are LNHDA and SQIVND (reference sequence). The CDR3 is made up of 12 amino acids. The V end lost 10 bases, the J end lost 5 bases, and 12 bases lay between the germline ends. CDR3 sequence reads: CATREVNNEQFF. For the CDR3, the DNA is TGTGCCACCCGAGAGGTGAACAATGAGCAGTTCTTC.

This chain links TRBV5-8 with TRBJ2-7; a possible D gene is TRBD2 (6 bases). Germline-derived CDR1 and CDR2 are SGHTS and YDEGEE. The CDR3 runs to 15 residues. The germline V and J ends were trimmed by 2 bases and 2 bases, with 14 bases remaining between them. CDR3: CASSFGRGRPYEQYF. CDR3 sequence (DNA): TGTGCCAGCAGCTTCGGGCGGGGCAGGCCCTACGAGCAGTACTTC. The variable domain in full, with the rest retrieved from reference TRBV5-8 and TRBJ2-7, is EAGVTQSPTHLIKTRGQQATLRCSPISGHTSVYWYQQALGLGLQFLLWYDEGEERNRGNFPPRFSGRQFPNYSSELNVNALELEDSALYLCASSFGRGRPYEQYFGPGTRLTVT.

The V and J genes are TRBV7-9 and TRBJ2-5; the D gene is possibly TRBD2 (6 bases). Looked up from germline, CDR1 is SEHNR and CDR2 is FQNEAQ (reference sequence). V was pared by 2 bases and J by 1 base, with 17 bases between. The CDR3 contains 17 residues. The CDR3 region is CASSLPFSGARQETQYF. The CDR3 DNA reads as TGTGCCAGCAGCTTACCCTTTAGCGGAGCCCGCCAAGAGACCCAGTACTTC.

The rearrangement joins TRBV9 to TRBJ2-1; 12 bases map to TRBD1. This CDR3 comprises 16 residues. V was clipped by 2 bases and J by 7 bases; unmatched bases: 7. The germline gives CDR1 SGDLS, CDR2 YYNGEE. This CDR3 is CASSVEGTGGTNEQFF. DNA for the CDR3: TGTGCCAGCAGCGTCGAGGGGACAGGGGGCACTAATGAGCAGTTCTTC.

This chain links TRBV9 with TRBJ1-2; D perhaps matches TRBD1 (6 bases). This CDR3 spans 13 amino acids. Trimming took 3 bases from V and 4 from J, leaving 10 bases between them. Germline assignment: CDR1 SGDLS and CDR2 YYNGEE. Written as DNA, the CDR3 is TGTGCCAGCAGCGAGGGGGTTGGCTATGGCTACACCTTC. As protein: CASSEGVGYGYTF.

The rearrangement links TRBV28 to TRBJ2-2, with a weak D call TRBD1 (6 bases). V lost 5 bases and J 2 bases, leaving 15 bases between the germline ends. Germline V CDR1 and CDR2: MDHEN, SYDVKM. CDR3 length: 16 residues. In DNA form, the CDR3 reads TGTGCCAGCAGTCCCTCAAACAGGGAAAACACCGGGGAGCTGTTTTTT. Translation: CASSPSNRENTGELFF.

The chain has TRBV12-5 and TRBJ2-3, with 8 bases identical to TRBD2. V shed 4 bases and J 2 bases; nucleotides not matched to a gene: 11. This CDR3 contains 17 residues. Germline CDR1 LGHNT, CDR2 FRNRAP. CDR3 sequence: CASGSDRSGVNTDTQYF. CDR3 bases: TGTGCTAGTGGTTCCGATCGTAGCGGGGTTAACACAGATACGCAGTATTTT.

V and J are TRBV5-4 and TRBJ2-7, with D possibly being TRBD2 (6 bases). Trimming shortened V by 3 bases and J by 6 bases, and 16 bases separated the two germline ends. Germline V gene sequence: CDR1 SGHNT, CDR2 YYREEE (reference sequence). The CDR3 has 14 amino acids. In DNA form, the CDR3 reads TGTGCCAGCAGCTCTCGGGACTCCCACCTCGAGCAGTACTTC. Translation gives CASSSRDSHLEQYF. Full variable domain (rest looked up from reference TRBV5-4 and TRBJ2-7): ETGVTQSPTHLIKTRGQQVTLRCSSQSGHNTVSWYQQALGQGPQFIFQYYREEENGRGNFPPRFSGLQFPNYSSELNVNALELDDSALYLCASSSRDSHLEQYFGPGTRLTVT.

The chain uses TRBV6-5 and TRBJ2-3; 8 bases are shared with TRBD1. This CDR3 contains 16 residues. Unmatched junction bases numbered 6, after V lost 0 bases and J lost 4 bases. Germline CDR1 and CDR2: MNHEY and SVGAGI. CDR3 amino acids: CASSYSAGGSADTQYF. In nucleotides, the CDR3 is TGTGCCAGCAGTTACTCGGCAGGGGGCTCGGCAGATACGCAGTATTTT.